One sample yielded the 31 T cell receptor beta chains listed below, sequenced in a study of technical replicates of blood from a handful of donors. Sequencing was performed with immunoSEQ multiplex PCR; in TCRdb, only in-frame clones are kept and a portion is missing. The sample lists more than 75,000 clones; over 90% were seen once. Sequenced input: T cells isolated from PBMCs. These receptors originate from a human donor in good health.

The chain employs TRBV30 and TRBJ2-5; 10 nucleotides align to TRBD2. V was pared by 8 bases and J by 1 base, with 4 bases of the junction left unmatched. CDR3 length: 13 amino acids. Germline-derived CDR1 and CDR2 are GTSNPN and SVGIG (reference sequence). The CDR3 reads CARGLAAQETQYF. The CDR3 nucleotides are TGTGCCAGAGGACTAGCGGCCCAAGAGACCCAGTACTTC. The whole variable domain, remainder taken from reference TRBV30 and TRBJ2-5, is SQTIHQWPATLVQPVGSPLSLECTVEGTSNPNLYWYRQAAGRGLQLLFYSVGIGQISSEVPQNLSASRPQDRQFILSSKKLLLSDSGFYLCARGLAAQETQYFGPGTRLLVL.

This clone was detected only once. The chain's CDR3 is CASSLGRDILYEQYF. CDR3 bases: TGTGCCAGCAGTTTAGGACGGGACATCCTCTACGAGCAGTACTTC. J is TRBJ2-7 and V is TRBV28; D is perhaps TRBD1 (6 bases). The length of the CDR3 is 15 residues. CDR1 and CDR2 (germline): MDHEN, SYDVKM. With 2 bases removed from V and 3 bases from J, the gap between germline ends came to 14 bases.

The chain's CDR3 is CASSLNLQGALAKNIQYF. In DNA, the CDR3 is TGTGCCAGCAGCTTGAACTTACAGGGGGCGCTAGCCAAAAACATTCAGTACTTC. The chain combines TRBV11-2 with TRBJ2-4; 9 bases align to TRBD1. Germline values: CDR1 SGHAT, CDR2 FQNNGV. J lost 0 bases, V lost 3 bases, and 9 bases had no gene match. CDR3 length: 18 residues.

CDR3 sequence (DNA): TGTGCCAGCTCACCCCAGGTGGTTAGGAACACTGAAGCTTTCTTT. This codes for CASSPQVVRNTEAFF. The gene calls are TRBV18 and TRBJ1-1; D is ambiguous. This CDR3 is built from 15 residues. V lost 3 bases to trimming and J lost 1 base, with 12 bases between them. Germline CDR1 and CDR2: KGHSH and LQKENI.

The rearrangement joins TRBV7-9 to TRBJ2-7; TRBD1 agrees at 10 bases. J lost 3 bases, V lost 5 bases, and 4 bases had no gene match. Looked up from germline, CDR1 is SEHNR and CDR2 is FQNEAQ (reference sequence). This CDR3 has 14 residues. The CDR3 nucleotides read TGTGCCAGCAGCCCCCGGGACAGGGGCTACGAGCAGTACTTC. Translating gives CASSPRDRGYEQYF.

This chain joins TRBV19 and TRBJ1-5; unclear D gene. Germline CDR1 reads LNHDA; CDR2 reads SQIVND (reference sequence). Trimming took 9 bases from V and 0 from J, leaving 15 bases between them. This CDR3 spans 15 amino acids. The CDR3 here is CASSELIYSNQPQHF. The DNA for the CDR3 is TGTGCCAGCAGTGAGCTCATCTATAGCAATCAGCCCCAGCATTTT.

This chain uses TRBV10-2 with TRBJ2-1, with TRBD2 as a possible D gene (5 bases). The germline V gene encodes CDR1 WSHSY and CDR2 SAAADI. This CDR3 contains 15 residues. V was cut by 3 bases and J by 2 bases, with 11 bases left in between. DNA of the CDR3: TGCGCCAGCAGTGATGTTGCGGGTGCCTACAATGAGCAGTTCTTC. Protein: CASSDVAGAYNEQFF.

The chain is built from TRBV7-9 and TRBJ2-7; weak D call: TRBD2 (6 bases). V lost 5 bases to trimming and J lost 4 bases, with 6 bases between them. From germline, CDR1 is SEHNR and CDR2 FQNEAQ (reference sequence). This CDR3 contains 11 residues. The CDR3 region is CASSRGYEQYF. The CDR3 region has the DNA TGTGCCAGCAGCCGGGGGTACGAGCAGTACTTC.

The chain carries TRBV5-1 and TRBJ2-7; no clear D gene. Per germline, CDR1 SGHRS and CDR2 YFSETQ. Trimming took off 4 bases at V and 3 bases at J, with 20 bases between the two ends. The CDR3 spans 16 residues. CDR3 sequence (DNA): TGCGCCAGCAGCGCGACCTTCTACGGCGGTAACTACGAGCAGTACTTC. Protein sequence: CASSATFYGGNYEQYF.

The chain employs TRBV29-1 and TRBJ2-7, with 10 nucleotides matching TRBD2. After removal of 1 base from V and 3 bases from J, the junction contained 12 bases not matched to a gene. CDR1 is SQVTM and CDR2 is ANQGSEA in the germline V gene. This CDR3 has 17 amino acids. CDR3 residues: CSVEGLQREGPGYEQYF. CDR3 DNA: TGCAGCGTTGAAGGACTTCAGCGGGAGGGCCCGGGCTACGAGCAGTACTTC.

This clone has only one observation. This chain links TRBV10-3 with TRBJ2-3; D is unclear. There are 15 residues in the CDR3. Germline V gives CDR1 ENHRY, CDR2 SYGVKD. Between the trimmed V and J ends, which lost 5 bases and 1 base, there was a span of 13 bases. This chain's CDR3 is CAISSVERGTDTQYF. The CDR3 DNA follows: TGTGCCATCAGTTCAGTGGAACGGGGCACAGATACGCAGTATTTT.

To note about this clone: One junction end does not reproduce the germline sequence, and a read error may be involved. The chain recombines TRBV27 with TRBJ2-2; TRBD1 might be the D (6 bases). This CDR3 has 13 amino acids. From germline, CDR1 is MNHEY and CDR2 SMNVEV (reference sequence). The CDR3 bases are TGTGCCAGCGGTTTACAGGGCACCGGGGAGCTGTTTTTT. Protein sequence: CASGLQGTGELFF.

The V and J genes are TRBV2 and TRBJ1-5; 7 nucleotides align to TRBD1. The CDR3 totals 14 residues. The junction had 5 bases not matched to a gene; V was cut back by 5 bases and J by 4 bases. Germline V lookup: CDR1 SNHLY, CDR2 FYNNEI. The CDR3 region has the DNA TGTGCCAGCAGTCTACAGGGGTTGAATCAGCCCCAGCATTTT. Amino acid sequence: CASSLQGLNQPQHF. Full variable domain (missing parts from reference TRBV2 and TRBJ1-5): EPEVTQTPSHQVTQMGQEVILRCVPISNHLYFYWYRQILGQKVEFLVSFYNNEISEKSEIFDDQFSVERPDGSNFTLKIRSTKLEDSAMYFCASSLQGLNQPQHFGDGTRLSIL.

The chain recombines TRBV6-5 with TRBJ2-7; no clear D gene. CDR1 MNHEY and CDR2 SVGAGI come from the germline V gene. V was pared by 2 bases and J by 4 bases, with 9 bases between. There are 13 residues in the CDR3. This CDR3 is CASSYLLGYEQYF. Written as DNA, the CDR3 is TGTGCCAGCAGTTACCTACTTGGTTACGAGCAGTACTTC.

This chain uses TRBV6-5 with TRBJ2-1; a possible D gene is TRBD1 (5 bases). Germline CDR1 MNHEY, CDR2 SVGAGI. This CDR3 comprises 13 residues. V lost 3 bases and J 8 bases, leaving 11 bases between the germline ends. The CDR3 spells CASSYGAHDEQFF. The DNA for the CDR3 is TGTGCCAGCAGTTATGGGGCCCACGATGAGCAGTTCTTC.

This rearrangement joins TRBV4-1 to TRBJ1-5; weak D call: TRBD1 (5 bases). Germline lookup yields CDR1 MGHRA and CDR2 YSYEKL. This CDR3 region has 18 residues. V was pared by 2 bases and J by 7 bases, with 24 bases between. The CDR3 bases are TGCGCCAGCAGCCAATCTCTCTCCAATGCAGGGTCAGGACAGCCCCAGCATTTT. It yields the protein CASSQSLSNAGSGQPQHF.

The chain recombines TRBV5-1 with TRBJ1-2; 8 nucleotides line up with TRBD1. The CDR3 is 20 amino acids. CDR1 is SGHRS, CDR2 YFSETQ, per germline. Trimming took 6 bases from V and 2 from J; bases not matched to a gene: 24. The CDR3 is CASTIYPGTGNPITNYGYTF. The CDR3 nucleotides are TGCGCCAGCACAATCTACCCTGGGACAGGTAACCCTATTACCAACTATGGCTACACCTTC.

The chain couples TRBV27 to TRBJ2-5; TRBD2 matches 14 bases. Per germline, CDR1 MNHEY and CDR2 SMNVEV (reference sequence). Unmatched junction bases numbered 9, after V lost 5 bases and J lost 4 bases. The CDR3 spans 17 residues. In DNA, the CDR3 is TGTGCCAGCAGTGCCCGACTAGCGGGAGGGCCGGGAGAGACCCAGTACTTC. This codes for CASSARLAGGPGETQYF.

V is TRBV19 and J is TRBJ2-7; 7 positions match TRBD2. Germline-derived CDR1 and CDR2 are LNHDA and SQIVND (reference sequence). This CDR3 region has 14 residues. The J segment lost 5 bases and the V segment lost 4 bases, leaving 8 bases of the junction unmatched. The CDR3 bases are TGTGCCAGTAGTACACGGCAGCGGGACCACGAGCAGTACTTC. It translates to CASSTRQRDHEQYF. The full variable domain, completed using reference TRBV19 and TRBJ2-7, is DGGITQSPKYLFRKEGQNVTLSCEQNLNHDAMYWYRQDPGQGLRLIYYSQIVNDFQKGDIAEGYSVSREKKESFPLTVTSAQKNPTAFYLCASSTRQRDHEQYFGPGTRLTVT.

The chain uses TRBV19 and TRBJ2-7, with TRBD2 identical over 10 bases. With 4 bases clipped from V and 4 bases from J, the junction kept 7 bases outside the gene matches. The CDR3 totals 15 residues. CDR1 LNHDA and CDR2 SQIVND come from the germline V gene (reference sequence). The CDR3 DNA reads as TGTGCCAGTAGTACCGCTAGCGGGAGCTCTTACGAGCAGTACTTC. Its translation: CASSTASGSSYEQYF.

The J gene is TRBJ2-7, the V gene TRBV2, with a possible D match to TRBD2 (6 bases). V lost 6 bases to trimming and J lost 3 bases, with 18 bases between them. The germline gives CDR1 SNHLY, CDR2 FYNNEI. This CDR3 contains 15 residues. As DNA, the CDR3 is TGTGCCAGCAGGCAGAGTGGAGGGGTTTACTACGAGCAGTACTTC. Encoded protein: CASRQSGGVYYEQYF.

The gene calls are TRBV30 and TRBJ2-7; the match to TRBD2 covers 8 bases. There are 14 residues in the CDR3. With 4 bases clipped from V and 1 base from J, the junction kept 6 bases outside the gene matches. Germline V gene sequence: CDR1 GTSNPN, CDR2 SVGIG (reference sequence). In DNA, the CDR3 is TGTGCCTGGAAGCAGGTAGCGGGATCCTACGAGCAGTACTTC. Translation: CAWKQVAGSYEQYF.

The J gene is TRBJ2-7, the V gene TRBV29-1; possible D gene TRBD2, 5 bases. Germline V gene lookup returns CDR1 SQVTM and CDR2 ANQGSEA. Trimming removed 2 bases at V and 6 bases at J, with 11 bases between. CDR3 length equals 12 residues. The CDR3 DNA reads as TGCAGCGTTGAACCACTAGATGGCGAGCAGTACTTC. Its translation is CSVEPLDGEQYF.

The chain combines TRBV5-6 with TRBJ1-1; a possible D gene is TRBD1 (6 bases). The germline V and J ends were trimmed by 0 bases and 7 bases, with 10 bases remaining between them. The CDR3 consists of 13 residues. CDR1 and CDR2 (germline): SGHDT, YYEEEE. CDR3 sequence: CASSLDWGLEAFF. DNA for the CDR3: TGTGCCAGCAGCTTGGATTGGGGGCTTGAAGCTTTCTTT.

The gene calls are TRBV27 and TRBJ2-7, with D unresolved. In germline, CDR1 is MNHEY, CDR2 SMNVEV (reference sequence). The V end lost 3 bases, the J end lost 0 bases, and 12 bases lay between the germline ends. CDR3 length: 15 amino acids. In DNA form, the CDR3 reads TGTGCCAGCAGTTTTTCTTCTCTAGGCTCCTACGAGCAGTACTTC. Translated: CASSFSSLGSYEQYF.

The rearrangement joins TRBV9 to TRBJ1-2; 7 bases agree with TRBD1. The CDR3 covers 16 residues. Germline CDR1 SGDLS, CDR2 YYNGEE. The trim removed 4 bases at V and 3 bases at J, leaving 12 bases unmatched. The CDR3 loop reads CASSTQRQGTYYGYTF. CDR3 DNA: TGTGCCAGCAGCACCCAGAGACAGGGAACCTACTATGGCTACACCTTC.

In nucleotides, the CDR3 is TGTGCCACATCGACGATAGCGGGCGGTGAGCAGTTCTTC. This codes for CATSTIAGGEQFF. J is TRBJ2-1 and V is TRBV6-1, with TRBD2 identical over 7 bases. Germline V gene data show CDR1 as MNHNS and CDR2 as SASEGT. The CDR3 sequence is 13 residues long. V shed 10 bases and J 9 bases; nucleotides not matched to a gene: 12.

This clone occurred once. In nucleotides, the CDR3 is TGTGCCGTCTCCGGGGGAGACGAGCAGTACTTC. As protein: CAVSGGDEQYF. The chain recombines TRBV10-3 with TRBJ2-7; D perhaps matches TRBD2 (6 bases). Per the germline V gene, CDR1 is ENHRY and CDR2 is SYGVKD. Trimming took off 11 bases at V and 5 bases at J, with 13 bases between the two ends. The CDR3 is 11 amino acids.

J is TRBJ2-2 and V is TRBV7-9; D is uncertain. Trimming cost V 5 bases and J 5 bases, with 9 bases left between them. This CDR3 region has 13 residues. Germline loops: CDR1 SEHNR, CDR2 FQNEAQ (reference sequence). The CDR3: CASSVGVTGELFF. CDR3 coding DNA: TGTGCCAGCAGCGTAGGAGTAACCGGGGAGCTGTTTTTT. Full variable domain (rest looked up from reference TRBV7-9 and TRBJ2-2): DTGVSQNPRHKITKRGQNVTFRCDPISEHNRLYWYRQTLGQGPEFLTYFQNEAQLEKSRLLSDRFSAERPKGSFSTLEIQRTEQGDSAMYLCASSVGVTGELFFGEGSRLTVL.

The rearrangement links TRBV29-1 to TRBJ1-3; D is unresolved. Germline V gene lookup returns CDR1 SQVTM and CDR2 ANQGSEA. V shed 0 bases and J shed 3 bases, with 9 bases lying between them. The CDR3 has 14 amino acids. CDR3 sequence (DNA): TGCAGCGTTGAAGAGGATGAGGTTGGAAACACCATATATTTT. It is translated as CSVEEDEVGNTIYF.

The genes are TRBV5-1 and TRBJ1-5; 9 positions match TRBD1. V lost 3 bases to trimming and J lost 7 bases; unmatched junction nucleotides: 11. The CDR3 extends over 16 amino acids. Germline V gene sequence: CDR1 SGHRS, CDR2 YFSETQ. The DNA of the CDR3 is TGCGCCAGCAGCTCCGCCGTGACAGGGGGAGACCAGCCCCAGCATTTT. This gives the protein CASSSAVTGGDQPQHF.